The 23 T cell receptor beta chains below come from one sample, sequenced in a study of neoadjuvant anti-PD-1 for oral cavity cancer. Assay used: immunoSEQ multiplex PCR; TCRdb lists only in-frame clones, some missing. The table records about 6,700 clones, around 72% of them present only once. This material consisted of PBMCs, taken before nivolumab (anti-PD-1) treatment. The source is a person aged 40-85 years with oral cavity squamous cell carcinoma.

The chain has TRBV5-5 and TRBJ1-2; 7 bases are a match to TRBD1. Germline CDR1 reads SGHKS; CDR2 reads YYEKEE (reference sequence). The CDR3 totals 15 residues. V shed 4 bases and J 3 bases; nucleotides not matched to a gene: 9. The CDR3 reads CASSLYRDSYYGYTF. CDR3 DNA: TGTGCCAGCAGCCTATACCGGGACAGCTACTATGGCTACACCTTC. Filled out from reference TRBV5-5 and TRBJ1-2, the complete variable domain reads DAGVTQSPTHLIKTRGQQVTLRCSPISGHKSVSWYQQVLGQGPQFIFQYYEKEERGRGNFPDRFSARQFPNYSSELNVNALLLGDSALYLCASSLYRDSYYGYTFGSGTRLTVV.

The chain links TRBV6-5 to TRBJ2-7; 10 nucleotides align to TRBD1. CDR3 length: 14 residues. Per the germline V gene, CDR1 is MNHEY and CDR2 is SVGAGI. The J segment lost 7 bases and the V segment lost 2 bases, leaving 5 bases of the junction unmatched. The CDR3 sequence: CASSYADRGGEQYF. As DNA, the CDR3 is TGTGCCAGCAGTTACGCGGACAGGGGGGGTGAGCAGTACTTC.

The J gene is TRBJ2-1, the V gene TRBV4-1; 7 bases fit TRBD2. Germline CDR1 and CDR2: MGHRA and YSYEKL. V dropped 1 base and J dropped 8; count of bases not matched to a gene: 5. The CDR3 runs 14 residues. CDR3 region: CASSQGLAGYEQFF. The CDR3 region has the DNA TGCGCCAGCAGCCAAGGACTAGCAGGCTATGAGCAGTTCTTC.

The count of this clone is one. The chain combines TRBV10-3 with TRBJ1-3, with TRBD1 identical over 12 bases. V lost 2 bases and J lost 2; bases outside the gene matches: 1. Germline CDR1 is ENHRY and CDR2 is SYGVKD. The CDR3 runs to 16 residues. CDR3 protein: CAISEGDRGPGNTIYF. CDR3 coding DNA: TGTGCCATCAGTGAGGGGGACAGGGGGCCTGGAAACACCATATATTTT.

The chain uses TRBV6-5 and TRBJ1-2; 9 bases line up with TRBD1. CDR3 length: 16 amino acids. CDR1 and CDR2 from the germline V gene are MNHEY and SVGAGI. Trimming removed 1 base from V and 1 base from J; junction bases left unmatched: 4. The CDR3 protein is CASSYFGGQGNYGYTF. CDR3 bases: TGTGCCAGCAGTTACTTCGGGGGACAGGGTAACTATGGCTACACCTTC.

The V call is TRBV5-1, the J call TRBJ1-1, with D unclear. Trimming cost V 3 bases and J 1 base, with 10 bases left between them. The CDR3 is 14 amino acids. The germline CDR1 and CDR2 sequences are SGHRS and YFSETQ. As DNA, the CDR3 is TGCGCCAGCAGCTCCGACCCACAGAACACTGAAGCTTTCTTT. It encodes CASSSDPQNTEAFF.

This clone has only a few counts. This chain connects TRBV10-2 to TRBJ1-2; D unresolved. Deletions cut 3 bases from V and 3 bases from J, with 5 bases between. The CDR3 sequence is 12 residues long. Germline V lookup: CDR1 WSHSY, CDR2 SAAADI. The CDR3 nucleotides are TGCGCCAGCAGTGATAGGGACTATGGCTACACCTTC. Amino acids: CASSDRDYGYTF.

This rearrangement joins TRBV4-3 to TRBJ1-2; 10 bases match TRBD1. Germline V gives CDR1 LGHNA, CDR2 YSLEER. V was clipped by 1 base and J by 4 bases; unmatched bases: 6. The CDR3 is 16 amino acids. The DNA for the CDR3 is TGCGCCAGCAGCCAAGCGACAGGGGGCGCGGTCTATGGCTACACCTTC. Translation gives CASSQATGGAVYGYTF.

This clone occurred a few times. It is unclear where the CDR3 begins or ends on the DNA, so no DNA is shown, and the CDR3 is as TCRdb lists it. CDR3 sequence reads: CASSKWGTGNANYGYTF. This chain links TRBV21-1 with TRBJ1-2; the table assigns TRBD1, which was not confirmed against the DNA. TRBV21-1 constitutes a pseudogene. The CDR3 numbers 17 amino acids, ends counted.

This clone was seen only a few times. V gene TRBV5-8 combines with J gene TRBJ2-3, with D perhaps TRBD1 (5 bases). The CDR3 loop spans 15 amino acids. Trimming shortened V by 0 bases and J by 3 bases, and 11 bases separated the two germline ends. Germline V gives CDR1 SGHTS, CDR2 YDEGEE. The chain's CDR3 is CASSLVGASTDTQYF. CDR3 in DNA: TGTGCCAGCAGCTTGGTAGGGGCCTCAACAGATACGCAGTATTTT.

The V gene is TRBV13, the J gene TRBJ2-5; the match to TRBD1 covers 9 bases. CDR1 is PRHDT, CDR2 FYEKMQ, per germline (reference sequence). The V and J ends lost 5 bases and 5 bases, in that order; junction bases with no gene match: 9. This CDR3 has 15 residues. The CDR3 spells CASSKSGTGIETQYF. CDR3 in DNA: TGTGCCAGCAGCAAATCCGGGACAGGGATCGAGACCCAGTACTTC.

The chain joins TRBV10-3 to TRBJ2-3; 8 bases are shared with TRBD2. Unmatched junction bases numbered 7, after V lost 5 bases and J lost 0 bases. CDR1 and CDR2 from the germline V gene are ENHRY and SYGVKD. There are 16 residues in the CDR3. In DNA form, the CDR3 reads TGTGCCATCAGTTTAGCGGGGAGCTCTAGCACAGATACGCAGTATTTT. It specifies CAISLAGSSSTDTQYF.

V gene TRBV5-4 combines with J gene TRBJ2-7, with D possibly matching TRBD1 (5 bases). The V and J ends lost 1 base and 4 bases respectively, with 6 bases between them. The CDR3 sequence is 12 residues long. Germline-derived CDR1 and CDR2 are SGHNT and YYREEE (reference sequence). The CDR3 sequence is CASSLRGYEQYF. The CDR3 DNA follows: TGTGCCAGCAGCTTGAGGGGATACGAGCAGTACTTC.

CDR3 in DNA: TGTGCCAGCAGTTCCCCCGGCGAATTGAACACTGAAGCTTTCTTT. Amino acids: CASSSPGELNTEAFF. This chain connects TRBV6-5 to TRBJ1-1; D remains ambiguous. Germline CDR1 reads MNHEY; CDR2 reads SVGAGI. The V and J ends lost 4 bases and 0 bases respectively, with 12 bases between them. This CDR3 contains 15 residues.

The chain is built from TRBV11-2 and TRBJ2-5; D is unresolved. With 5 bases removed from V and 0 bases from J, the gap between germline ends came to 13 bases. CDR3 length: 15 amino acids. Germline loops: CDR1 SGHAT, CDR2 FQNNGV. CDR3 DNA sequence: TGTGCCAGCAGCCCGGTTGACGGAGACCAAGAGACCCAGTACTTC. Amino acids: CASSPVDGDQETQYF.

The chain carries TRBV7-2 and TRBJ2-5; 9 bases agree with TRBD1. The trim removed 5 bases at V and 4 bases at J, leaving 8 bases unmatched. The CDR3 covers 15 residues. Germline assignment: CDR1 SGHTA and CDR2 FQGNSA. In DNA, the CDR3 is TGTGCCAGCAGCCGTCCCGGGACAGGGTCAGAGACCCAGTACTTC. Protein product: CASSRPGTGSETQYF. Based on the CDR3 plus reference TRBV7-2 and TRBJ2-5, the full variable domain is GAGVSQSPSNKVTEKGKDVELRCDPISGHTALYWYRQSLGQGLEFLIYFQGNSAPDKSGLPSDRFSAERTGGSVSTLTIQRTQQEDSAVYLCASSRPGTGSETQYFGPGTRLLVL.

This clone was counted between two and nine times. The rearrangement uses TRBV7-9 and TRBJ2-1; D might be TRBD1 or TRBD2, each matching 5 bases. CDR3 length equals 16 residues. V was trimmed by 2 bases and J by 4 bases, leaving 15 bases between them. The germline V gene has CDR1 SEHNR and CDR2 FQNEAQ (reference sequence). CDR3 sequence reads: CASSLRAGTAYNEQFF. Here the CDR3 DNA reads TGTGCCAGCAGCTTACGGGCTGGGACGGCTTACAATGAGCAGTTCTTC.

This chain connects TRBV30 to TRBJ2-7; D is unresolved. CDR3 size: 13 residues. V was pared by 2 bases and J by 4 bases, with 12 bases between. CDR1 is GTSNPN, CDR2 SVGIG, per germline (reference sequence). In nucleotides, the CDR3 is TGTGCCTGGAGTTTGTCAGAGACTTACGAGCAGTACTTC. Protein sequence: CAWSLSETYEQYF.

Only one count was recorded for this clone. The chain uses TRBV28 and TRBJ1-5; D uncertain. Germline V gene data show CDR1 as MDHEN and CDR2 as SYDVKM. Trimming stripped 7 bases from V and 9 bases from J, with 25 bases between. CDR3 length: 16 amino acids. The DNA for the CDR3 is TGTGCCAGCAAAGCTGGCAGCCTCAGTATGGGTAGGCCCCAGCATTTT. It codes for CASKAGSLSMGRPQHF.

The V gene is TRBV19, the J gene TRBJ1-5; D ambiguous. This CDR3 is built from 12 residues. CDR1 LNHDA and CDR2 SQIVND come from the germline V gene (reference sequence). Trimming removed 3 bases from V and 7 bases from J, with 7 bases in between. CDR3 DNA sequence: TGTGCCAGTAGTATGGGCGGGCAGCCCCAGCATTTT. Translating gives CASSMGGQPQHF.

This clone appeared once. CDR3 in DNA: TGTGCCAGCGCCCTCGGGGGGGGAGGACAGCCCCAGCATTTT. Translating gives CASALGGGGQPQHF. The genes are TRBV4-2 and TRBJ1-5; tentative D call: TRBD1 (5 bases). The germline V and J ends were trimmed by 8 bases and 7 bases, with 18 bases remaining between them. Germline V CDR1 and CDR2: LGHNA, YNFKEQ. The CDR3 spans 14 residues.

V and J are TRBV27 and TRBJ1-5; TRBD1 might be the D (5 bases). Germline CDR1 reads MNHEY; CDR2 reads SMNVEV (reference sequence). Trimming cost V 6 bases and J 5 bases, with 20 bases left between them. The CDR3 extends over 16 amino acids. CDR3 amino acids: CASRGEKAGYDQPQHF. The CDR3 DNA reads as TGTGCCAGCAGGGGTGAGAAAGCAGGGTACGATCAGCCCCAGCATTTT.

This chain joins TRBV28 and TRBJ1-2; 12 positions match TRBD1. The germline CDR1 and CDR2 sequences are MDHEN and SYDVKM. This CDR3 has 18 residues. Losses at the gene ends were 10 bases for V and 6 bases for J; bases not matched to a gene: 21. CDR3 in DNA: TGTGCCATTAAACAACCCGGGACAGGGGGCTACTATCTTGATGGCTACACCTTC. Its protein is CAIKQPGTGGYYLDGYTF.